The clone carrying this TCR beta chain was seen only a few times. MiXCR was run by TCRdb on the RT-PCR reads, yielding one entry per CDR3 protein. The data hold approximately 500,000 distinct CDR3 sequences, with around a quarter observed a single time. The V end was cut by 5 bases, the J end by 4 bases, with 16 bases between. The CDR3 is made up of 14 amino acids. Germline assignment: CDR1 SGHRS and CDR2 YFSETQ. The sample comes from a study of response to subunit inactivated influenza vaccine. These sequences were also reported in another study, on T cells expressing NK-cell markers. Per that study: UMIs were included in TCR beta cDNA generated by 5'RACE template switching. Researchers got TCR beta repertoires out of sorted CD3+CD56+NKG2C+, CD3+CD56+NKG2C- and CD3+CD56-NKG2C+ T cells.

The chain is built from TRBV5-1 and TRBJ2-7; D might be TRBD1 (5 bases). Source: CD4+ T cells sorted from PBMCs, taken roughly 13 days after vaccination. The TCR comes from a middle-aged man who received an inactivated influenza vaccine. This chain's CDR3 is CASRPGGAEYEQYF. In DNA, the CDR3 is TGCGCCAGCAGACCGGGTGGGGCGGAGTACGAGCAGTACTTC. Supplemented by reference TRBV5-1 and TRBJ2-7, the full variable domain reads KAGVTQTPRYLIKTRGQQVTLSCSPISGHRSVSWYQQTPGQGLQFLFEYFSETQRNKGNFPGRFSGRQFSNSRSEMNVSTLELGDSALYLCASRPGGAEYEQYFGPGTRLTVT.